The rows below give T cell receptor beta chains drawn from one sample of a study of early T cells in non-severe SARS-CoV-2 infection. A single record per CDR3 protein comes from TCRdb applying MiXCR to the 5' RACE reads. The data contain about 60,000 distinct CDR3 sequences, about 15% of them singletons. Sequenced here: whole blood, sampled at baseline. These TCRs come from an adult who was a healthcare worker with PCR-confirmed SARS-CoV-2 infection or an uninfected control (not recorded which). The CDR3 runs from the conserved cysteine through the conserved F or W. Fields, in order: V gene, clone size, J gene, D gene, CDR3 protein, CDR3 DNA. The D gene is left open where the match is weak. Where a row states a size, it is once, few, many or the class of an expanded clone; other rows omit it.

v_gene: TRBV19; abundance: .; j_gene: TRBJ2-7; d_gene: TRBD2; CDR3aa: CASGGLAGGEQYF; CDR3nt: TGTGCCAGTGGGGGGCTAGCGGGAGGCGAGCAGTACTTC
v_gene: TRBV27; abundance: .; j_gene: TRBJ1-5; d_gene: TRBD1; CDR3aa: CASSDRDSNQPQHF; CDR3nt: TGTGCCAGCAGTGACAGGGATAGCAATCAGCCCCAGCATTTT
v_gene: TRBV6-6; abundance: .; j_gene: TRBJ1-5; d_gene: TRBD1; CDR3aa: CASSYDGQDNQPQHF; CDR3nt: TGTGCCAGCAGTTACGACGGACAGGACAATCAGCCCCAGCATTTT
v_gene: TRBV5-1; abundance: .; j_gene: TRBJ2-2; d_gene: .; CDR3aa: CASSPDTPDTGELFF; CDR3nt: TGCGCCAGCAGCCCGGACACCCCCGACACCGGGGAGCTGTTTTTT
v_gene: TRBV28; abundance: few; j_gene: TRBJ2-7; d_gene: .; CDR3aa: CASSLEGLSYEQYF; CDR3nt: TGTGCCAGCAGTTTAGAAGGCCTTTCCTACGAGCAGTACTTC
v_gene: TRBV7-4; abundance: .; j_gene: TRBJ2-3; d_gene: .; CDR3aa: CATPPGRWSDTQYF; CDR3nt: TGTGCAACCCCCCCGGGACGGTGGTCAGATACGCAGTATTTT
v_gene: TRBV5-1; abundance: many; j_gene: TRBJ1-1; d_gene: TRBD1; CDR3aa: CASRGGQVIEAFF; CDR3nt: TGCGCCAGCAGGGGGGGACAGGTGATTGAAGCTTTCTTT
v_gene: TRBV6-1; abundance: medium-sized; j_gene: TRBJ1-1; d_gene: .; CDR3aa: CASNLKFITEAFF; CDR3nt: TGTGCCAGCAATCTCAAGTTCATCACTGAAGCTTTCTTT
v_gene: TRBV11-2; abundance: many; j_gene: TRBJ2-5; d_gene: .; CDR3aa: CASSLGDTGYPTQYF; CDR3nt: TGTGCCAGCAGCTTAGGGGACACCGGTTACCCGACCCAGTACTTC
v_gene: TRBV7-8; abundance: .; j_gene: TRBJ1-4; d_gene: TRBD1; CDR3aa: CASSTRTGRDEKLFF; CDR3nt: TGTGCCAGCAGTACAAGGACAGGGAGGGATGAAAAACTGTTTTTT
v_gene: TRBV10-2; abundance: few; j_gene: TRBJ1-1; d_gene: .; CDR3aa: CASSESRMNTEAFF; CDR3nt: TGCGCCAGCAGTGAGTCGAGGATGAACACTGAAGCTTTCTTT
v_gene: TRBV28; abundance: many; j_gene: TRBJ1-6; d_gene: .; CDR3aa: CASSLLDVSDSPLHF; CDR3nt: TGTGCCAGCAGTTTATTGGACGTAAGCGATTCACCCCTCCACTTT
v_gene: TRBV6-1; abundance: .; j_gene: TRBJ1-4; d_gene: .; CDR3aa: CASRSGSANEKLFF; CDR3nt: TGTGCCAGCAGGTCGGGGTCTGCTAATGAAAAACTGTTTTTT
v_gene: TRBV11-2; abundance: few; j_gene: TRBJ2-5; d_gene: TRBD2; CDR3aa: CASTQSGAQYF; CDR3nt: TGTGCCAGCACCCAAAGCGGGGCACAGTACTTC
v_gene: TRBV6-6; abundance: once; j_gene: TRBJ1-4; d_gene: TRBD1; CDR3aa: CASRSGGLDEKLFF; CDR3nt: TGTGCCAGCAGATCAGGGGGCTTGGACGAAAAACTGTTTTTT
v_gene: TRBV14; abundance: few; j_gene: TRBJ1-1; d_gene: .; CDR3aa: CASSQDQGAGTEAFF; CDR3nt: TGTGCCAGCAGCCAAGATCAAGGGGCGGGGACTGAAGCTTTCTTT
v_gene: TRBV7-6; abundance: many; j_gene: TRBJ2-5; d_gene: TRBD1; CDR3aa: CASSYRTGNGETQYF; CDR3nt: TGTGCCAGCAGCTACCGGACAGGGAACGGAGAGACCCAGTACTTC
v_gene: TRBV10-1; abundance: few; j_gene: TRBJ2-7; d_gene: .; CDR3aa: CASSDPRGVDYEQYF; CDR3nt: TGCGCCAGCAGTGACCCCAGAGGGGTCGACTACGAGCAGTACTTC
v_gene: TRBV12-3/TRBV12-4; abundance: many; j_gene: TRBJ1-6; d_gene: .; CDR3aa: CASSPGQFGDSPLHF; CDR3nt: TGTGCCAGCAGCCCTGGACAGTTTGGCGATTCACCCCTCCACTTT
v_gene: TRBV5-1; abundance: few; j_gene: TRBJ1-4; d_gene: TRBD1; CDR3aa: CASSLDRGEEKLFF; CDR3nt: TGCGCCAGCAGCTTGGACAGGGGTGAGGAAAAACTGTTTTTT
v_gene: TRBV20-1; abundance: .; j_gene: TRBJ2-7; d_gene: .; CDR3aa: CSARRASYEQYF; CDR3nt: TGCAGTGCTAGGCGGGCCTCCTACGAGCAGTACTTC